The sample holds a few counts of the clone carrying this TCR beta chain. Time point described: patch test 1, 2 weeks after DPC sensitization. Documented treatment: therapeutic diphenylcyclopropenone sensitization with weekly scalp DPC. This sample is part of a study of human T cells and chemical hapten exposure. This CDR3 comprises 8 residues. Trimming cost V 6 bases and J 14 bases, with 6 bases left between them. Germline CDR1 SNHLY, CDR2 FYNNEI. TCRdb called the RACE reads again in MiXCR, with one record for every CDR3 protein. Among roughly 190,000 distinct CDR3 sequences listed, 20% to 25% were seen once.

Sequencing used whole blood, obtained in connection with sensitization to the hapten diphenylcyclopropenone (DPC). The chain is built from TRBV2 and TRBJ2-3; D is ambiguous. The TCR comes from a woman aged 45-59 years with alopecia areata. Some clones in this sample may be carry-over from other donors' samples. CDR3 sequence reads: CASSELYF. The CDR3 region has the DNA TGTGCCAGCAGCGAGCTGTATTTT.